These 3 T cell receptor beta chains originate from one sample sequenced in a study of blood T cell repertoires in COVID-19 (dated by TCRdb to about 2020). Library preparation employed the immunoSEQ multiplex PCR assay. This is the immuneACCESS table as TCRdb keeps it, with only in-frame sequences that have V and J called. A part of the clones is gone; compared with another copy, unresolved V genes explain less than half, and the rest is unexplained. The sample table lists about 160,000 clones, 85% of them with a count of one. About 3.3% of the sample rests with the top ten. Source material: peripheral blood. The receptors were sampled from a human donor with acute or convalescent COVID-19. The donor label of this sample is uncertain.

The genes are TRBV6-2 or TRBV6-3 and TRBJ2-7; 8 bases line up with TRBD1. CDR3 size: 15 residues. J was trimmed by 4 bases and V by 2 bases; bases with no gene match: 7. CDR1 and CDR2 from the germline V gene are MNHEY and SVGEGT. CDR3 sequence: CASSYRTGIGYEQYF. CDR3 nucleotide sequence: TGTGCCAGCAGTTACCGGACAGGGATCGGGTACGAGCAGTACTTC.

This clone was recorded only once. This chain connects TRBV3-1 (or the pseudogene TRBV3-2) to TRBJ1-1; a possible D gene is TRBD1 (5 bases). The CDR3 runs to 15 residues. Germline assignment: CDR1 LGHDT and CDR2 YNNKEL (reference sequence). Trimming left V 4 bases short and J 1 base short, with 13 bases between. CDR3 DNA: TGTGCCAGCAGCCTACAACAGGCAGCGAACACTGAAGCTTTCTTT. It encodes CASSLQQAANTEAFF.

This clone has only one observation. V usage is TRBV20-1 and J usage is TRBJ2-5; no clear D. CDR3 length: 11 amino acids. V lost 3 bases and J lost 5, with 7 bases in between. CDR1 is DFQATT and CDR2 is SNEGSKA in the germline V gene (reference sequence). CDR3 sequence reads: CSARKSETQYF. As DNA, the CDR3 is TGCAGTGCTAGGAAGAGCGAGACCCAGTACTTC.